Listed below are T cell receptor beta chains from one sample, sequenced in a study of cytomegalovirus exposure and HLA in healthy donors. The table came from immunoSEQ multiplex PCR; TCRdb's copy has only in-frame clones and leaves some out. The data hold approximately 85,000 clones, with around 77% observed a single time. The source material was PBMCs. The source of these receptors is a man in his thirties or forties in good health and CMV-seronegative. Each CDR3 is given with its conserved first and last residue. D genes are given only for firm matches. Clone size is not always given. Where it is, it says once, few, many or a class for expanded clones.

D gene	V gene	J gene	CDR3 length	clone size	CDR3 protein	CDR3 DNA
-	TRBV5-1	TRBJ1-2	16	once	CASSLDGRGLNYGYTF	TGCGCCAGCAGCTTGGACGGAAGGGGCCTTAACTATGGCTACACCTTC
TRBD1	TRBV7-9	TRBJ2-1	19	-	CASSPRGGNRELSYNEQFF	TGTGCCAGCAGCCCCCGAGGGGGCAACAGAGAACTCTCCTACAATGAGCAGTTCTTC
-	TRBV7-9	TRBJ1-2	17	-	CASSLRNEDSAGRGYTF	TGTGCCAGCAGCTTACGCAACGAGGACAGTGCAGGCCGAGGCTACACCTTC
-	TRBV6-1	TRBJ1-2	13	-	CASSEQGNYGYTF	TGTGCCAGCAGTGAACAGGGCAACTATGGCTACACCTTC
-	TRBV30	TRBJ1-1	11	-	CAWAGGLSAFF	TGTGCCTGGGCGGGAGGGCTTTCAGCTTTCTTT
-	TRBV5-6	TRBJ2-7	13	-	CASSLAGGPEQYF	TGTGCCAGCAGCTTGGCCGGAGGGCCCGAGCAGTACTTC
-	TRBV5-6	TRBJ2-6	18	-	CASSSWVGTFSGANVLTF	TGTGCCAGCAGCTCCTGGGTGGGGACTTTTTCTGGGGCCAACGTCCTGACTTTC
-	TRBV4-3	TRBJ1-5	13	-	CASSQDRNQPQHF	TGCGCCAGCAGCCAAGACAGGAATCAGCCCCAGCATTTT
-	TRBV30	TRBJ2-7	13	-	CAWSFAGLYEQYF	TGTGCCTGGAGTTTTGCGGGACTCTACGAGCAGTACTTC
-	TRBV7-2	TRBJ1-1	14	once	CASSLASTGPEAFF	TGTGCCAGCAGCTTAGCGAGTACTGGGCCTGAAGCTTTCTTT
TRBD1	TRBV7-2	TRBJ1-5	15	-	CASSFQDRVGQPQHF	TGTGCCAGCAGCTTCCAGGACAGGGTGGGTCAGCCCCAGCATTTT
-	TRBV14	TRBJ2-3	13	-	CASSQDLTDTQYF	TGTGCCAGCAGCCAAGACCTCACAGATACGCAGTATTTT
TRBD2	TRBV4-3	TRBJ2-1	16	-	CASSQGTGGPGNEQFF	TGCGCCAGCAGCCAAGGAACGGGGGGGCCAGGCAATGAGCAGTTCTTC
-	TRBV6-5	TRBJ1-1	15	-	CASSYSAGLTTEAFF	TGTGCCAGCAGTTACTCAGCGGGTTTGACCACTGAAGCTTTCTTT
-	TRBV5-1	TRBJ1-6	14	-	CASSLVGVGSPLHF	TGCGCCAGCAGCTTGGTAGGGGTTGGTTCACCCCTCCACTTT
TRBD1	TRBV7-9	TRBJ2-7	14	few	CASSPDRATYEQYF	TGTGCCAGCAGCCCCGACAGGGCGACCTACGAGCAGTACTTC
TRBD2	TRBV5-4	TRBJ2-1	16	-	CASSLYRGGTYNEQFF	TGTGCCAGCAGCTTGTATCGCGGGGGAACCTACAATGAGCAGTTCTTC
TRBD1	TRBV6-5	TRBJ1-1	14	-	CASSYSNRGTEAFF	TGTGCCAGCAGTTACTCGAACAGGGGCACTGAAGCTTTCTTT
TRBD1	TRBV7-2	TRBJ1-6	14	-	CASSLGDRASPLHF	TGTGCCAGCAGCTTAGGGGACAGGGCTTCACCCCTCCACTTT
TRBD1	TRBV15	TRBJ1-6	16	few	CATSRLIGTVYSPLHF	TGTGCCACCAGCAGACTCATCGGGACAGTTTATTCACCCCTCCACTTT
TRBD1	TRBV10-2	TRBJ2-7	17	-	CASSEYAGQGVIYEQYF	TGCGCCAGCAGTGAGTATGCCGGACAGGGGGTCATCTACGAGCAGTACTTC
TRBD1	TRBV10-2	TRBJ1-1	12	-	CASGQGNTEAFF	TGCGCCAGCGGACAGGGTAACACTGAAGCTTTCTTT
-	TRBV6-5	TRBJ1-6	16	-	CASSYSLDLPNSPLHF	TGTGCCAGCAGTTACTCTCTAGACCTTCCTAATTCACCCCTCCACTTT
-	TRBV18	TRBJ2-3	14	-	CASSPPLASDTQYF	TGTGCCAGCTCACCACCTCTAGCGTCAGATACGCAGTATTTT
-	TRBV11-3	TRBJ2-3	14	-	CASSSAGSSDTQYF	TGTGCCAGCAGCTCGGCAGGGTCTTCAGATACGCAGTATTTT
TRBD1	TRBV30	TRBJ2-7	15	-	CAWSSGTGVNYEQYF	TGTGCCTGGAGTTCCGGGACAGGGGTGAACTACGAGCAGTACTTC
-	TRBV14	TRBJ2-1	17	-	CASSQDFGVGSYNEQFF	TGTGCCAGCAGCCAAGATTTCGGGGTTGGGTCCTACAATGAGCAGTTCTTC
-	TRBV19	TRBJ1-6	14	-	CASRTTGSGSPLHF	TGTGCCAGTAGAACTACAGGGTCAGGTTCACCCCTCCACTTT
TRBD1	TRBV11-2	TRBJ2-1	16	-	CASSQRTGEVYNEQFF	TGTGCCAGCAGCCAACGGACAGGGGAAGTCTACAATGAGCAGTTCTTC
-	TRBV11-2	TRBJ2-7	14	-	CASSLSGTSYEQYF	TGTGCCAGCAGCCTGAGCGGAACATCCTACGAGCAGTACTTC
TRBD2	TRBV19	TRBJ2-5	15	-	CASSPGGLALETQYF	TGTGCCAGTAGTCCGGGGGGACTAGCGCTAGAGACCCAGTACTTC
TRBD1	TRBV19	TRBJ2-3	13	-	CASQTGGTDTQYF	TGTGCCAGCCAGACAGGGGGCACAGATACGCAGTATTTT
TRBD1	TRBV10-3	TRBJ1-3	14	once	CAIRSTGEGNTIYF	TGTGCCATCAGGTCGACAGGGGAAGGAAACACCATATATTTT
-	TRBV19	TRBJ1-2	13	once	CASSIDRGNGYTF	TGTGCCAGTAGTATAGACAGGGGAAATGGCTACACCTTC
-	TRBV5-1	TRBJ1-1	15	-	CASSLVQGSGTEAFF	TGCGCCAGCAGCTTGGTACAGGGATCAGGGACTGAAGCTTTCTTT
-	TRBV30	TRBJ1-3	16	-	CAWSASLMSSGNTIYF	TGTGCCTGGAGCGCTAGCCTTATGAGCTCTGGAAACACCATATATTTT
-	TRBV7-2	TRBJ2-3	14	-	CASSRSGGRDTQYF	TGTGCCAGCAGCCGATCGGGGGGCCGGGATACGCAGTATTTT
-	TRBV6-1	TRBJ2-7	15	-	CASSGTALSSYEQYF	TGTGCCAGCAGTGGCACAGCTCTTAGCTCCTACGAGCAGTACTTC
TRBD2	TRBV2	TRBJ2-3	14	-	CARGREGHTDTQYF	TGTGCCAGGGGGAGGGAGGGTCACACAGATACGCAGTATTTT
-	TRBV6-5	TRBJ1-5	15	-	CASRCSGESGQPQHF	TGTGCCAGCAGATGTTCAGGGGAGTCGGGCCAGCCCCAGCATTTT
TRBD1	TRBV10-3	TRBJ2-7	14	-	CASSGQVRGSEQYF	TGTGCCAGTTCGGGACAGGTACGAGGGTCCGAGCAGTACTTC
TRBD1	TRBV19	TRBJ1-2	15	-	CASRGVGQGTDGYTF	TGTGCCAGCCGGGGGGTCGGACAGGGGACAGATGGCTACACCTTC
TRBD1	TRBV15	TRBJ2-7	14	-	CATSREGQLSGQYF	TGTGCCACCAGCAGAGAGGGACAGCTTTCTGGGCAGTACTTC
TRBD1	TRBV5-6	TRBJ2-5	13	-	CASSLRGLETQYF	TGTGCCAGCAGCTTAAGGGGGCTGGAGACCCAGTACTTC
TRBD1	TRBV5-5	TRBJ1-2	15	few	CASRFAGGPLYGYTF	TGTGCCAGCAGGTTCGCAGGGGGACCCCTCTATGGCTACACCTTC
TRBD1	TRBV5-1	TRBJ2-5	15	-	CASSETGTGTKTQYF	TGCGCCAGCAGCGAGACCGGGACAGGGACGAAGACCCAGTACTTC
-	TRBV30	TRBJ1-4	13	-	CAWSRGSNEKLFF	TGTGCCTGGAGTAGGGGTTCTAATGAAAAACTGTTTTTT
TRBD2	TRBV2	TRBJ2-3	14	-	CASTMGLASDTQYF	TGTGCCAGCACCATGGGACTAGCGTCAGATACGCAGTATTTT
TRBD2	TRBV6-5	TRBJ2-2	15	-	CASSPSGSFAGELFF	TGTGCCAGCTCACCTAGCGGGAGTTTCGCCGGGGAGCTGTTTTTT
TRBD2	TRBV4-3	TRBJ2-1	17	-	CASSQDPGGSSYNEQFF	TGCGCCAGCAGCCAAGATCCGGGGGGGAGCTCCTACAATGAGCAGTTCTTC
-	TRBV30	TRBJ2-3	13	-	CAWMGPDTDTQYF	TGTGCCTGGATGGGGCCGGACACAGATACGCAGTATTTT
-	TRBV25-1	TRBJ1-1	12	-	CASSPQNTEAFF	TGTGCCAGCAGTCCACAGAACACTGAAGCTTTCTTT
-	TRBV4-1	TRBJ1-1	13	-	CASSQALVGAAFF	TGCGCCAGCAGCCAAGCATTAGTGGGCGCGGCTTTCTTT
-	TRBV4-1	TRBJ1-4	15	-	CASSGPTATNEKLFF	TGCGCCAGCAGCGGACCGACAGCAACTAATGAAAAACTGTTTTTT
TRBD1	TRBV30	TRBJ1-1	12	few	CAWSPGGGEAFF	TGTGCCTGGAGTCCAGGGGGCGGTGAAGCTTTCTTT
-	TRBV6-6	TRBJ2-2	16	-	CASSSIGPGLPGELFF	TGTGCCAGCAGTTCAATAGGTCCAGGCCTTCCCGGGGAGCTGTTTTTT
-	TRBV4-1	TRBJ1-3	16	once	CASSQERGSSGNTIYF	TGCGCCAGCAGCCAAGAAAGGGGAAGCTCTGGAAACACCATATATTTT
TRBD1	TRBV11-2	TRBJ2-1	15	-	CASRRPGQPYNEQFF	TGTGCCAGCAGACGACCGGGACAGCCATACAATGAGCAGTTCTTC
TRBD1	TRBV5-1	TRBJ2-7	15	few	CASSFSGTVTYEQYF	TGCGCCAGCAGCTTTTCCGGGACAGTAACCTACGAGCAGTACTTC